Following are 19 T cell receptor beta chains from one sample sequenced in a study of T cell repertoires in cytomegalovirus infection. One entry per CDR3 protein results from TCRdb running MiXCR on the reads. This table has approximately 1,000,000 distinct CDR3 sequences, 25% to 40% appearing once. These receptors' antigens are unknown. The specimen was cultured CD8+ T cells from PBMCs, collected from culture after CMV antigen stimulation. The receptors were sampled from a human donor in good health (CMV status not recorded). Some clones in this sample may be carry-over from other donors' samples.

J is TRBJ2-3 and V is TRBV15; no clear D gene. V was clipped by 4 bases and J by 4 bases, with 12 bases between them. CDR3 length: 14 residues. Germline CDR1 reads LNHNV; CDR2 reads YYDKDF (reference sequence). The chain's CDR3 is CATSTVPLADTQYF. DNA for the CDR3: TGTGCCACCAGCACCGTCCCGCTGGCAGATACGCAGTATTTT.

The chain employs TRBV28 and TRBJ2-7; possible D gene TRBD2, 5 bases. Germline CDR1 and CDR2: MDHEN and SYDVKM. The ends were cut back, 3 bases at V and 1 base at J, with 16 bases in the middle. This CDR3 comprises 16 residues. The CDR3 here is CASSFRGDPGSYEQYV. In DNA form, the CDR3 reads TGTGCCAGCAGTTTCCGGGGTGACCCTGGGTCCTACGAGCAGTACGTC.

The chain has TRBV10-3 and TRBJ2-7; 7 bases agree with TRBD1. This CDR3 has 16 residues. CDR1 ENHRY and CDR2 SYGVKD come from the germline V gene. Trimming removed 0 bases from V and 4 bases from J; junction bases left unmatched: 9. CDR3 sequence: CAISESKTGTDYEQYV. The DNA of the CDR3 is TGTGCCATCAGTGAGTCGAAGACCGGGACAGATTACGAGCAGTACGTC.

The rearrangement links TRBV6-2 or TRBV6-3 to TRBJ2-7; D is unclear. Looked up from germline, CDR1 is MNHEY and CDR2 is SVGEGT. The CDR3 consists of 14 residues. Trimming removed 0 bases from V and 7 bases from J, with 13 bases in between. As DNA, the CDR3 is TGTGCCAGCAGTTACTCCTCGAGGCAGATAGAGCAGTACGTC. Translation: CASSYSSRQIEQYV.

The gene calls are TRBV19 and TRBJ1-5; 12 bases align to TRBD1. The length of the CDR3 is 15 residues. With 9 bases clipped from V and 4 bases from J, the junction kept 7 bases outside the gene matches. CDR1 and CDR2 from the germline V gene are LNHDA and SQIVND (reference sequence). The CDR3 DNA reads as TGTGCCAGCACCGGGACAGGGGGCAGGAATCAGCCCCAGCATTTT. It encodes CASTGTGGRNQPQHF.

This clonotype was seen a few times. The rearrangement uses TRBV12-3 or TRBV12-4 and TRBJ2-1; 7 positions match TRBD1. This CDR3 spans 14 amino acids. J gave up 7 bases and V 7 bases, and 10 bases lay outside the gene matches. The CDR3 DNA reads TGTGCCAGCAACCCACACGACAGGGATAATGAGCAGTTCTTC. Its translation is CASNPHDRDNEQFF.

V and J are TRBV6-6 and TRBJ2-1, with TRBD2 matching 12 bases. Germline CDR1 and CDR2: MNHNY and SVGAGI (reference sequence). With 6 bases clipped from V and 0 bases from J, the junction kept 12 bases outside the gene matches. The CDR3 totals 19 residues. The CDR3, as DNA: TGTGCCAGCAGCCTAACCGGGACTAGCGGGCCTAGCTCCTACAATGAGCAGTTCTTC. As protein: CASSLTGTSGPSSYNEQFF.

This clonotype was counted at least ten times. The CDR3: CASSGDGYTF. The CDR3 DNA is TGTGCCAGCAGCGGCGATGGCTACACCTTC. The chain couples TRBV4-2 to TRBJ1-2, with D unresolved. Between the trimmed V and J ends, which lost 5 bases and 6 bases, there was a span of 4 bases. The CDR3 is 10 residues long. In germline, CDR1 is LGHNA, CDR2 YNFKEQ.

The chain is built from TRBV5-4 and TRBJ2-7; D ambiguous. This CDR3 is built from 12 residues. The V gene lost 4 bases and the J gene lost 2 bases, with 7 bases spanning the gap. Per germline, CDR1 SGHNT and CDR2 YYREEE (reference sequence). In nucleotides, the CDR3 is TGTGCCAGCAGCAAGGACCCCTACGAGCAGTACGTC. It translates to CASSKDPYEQYV.

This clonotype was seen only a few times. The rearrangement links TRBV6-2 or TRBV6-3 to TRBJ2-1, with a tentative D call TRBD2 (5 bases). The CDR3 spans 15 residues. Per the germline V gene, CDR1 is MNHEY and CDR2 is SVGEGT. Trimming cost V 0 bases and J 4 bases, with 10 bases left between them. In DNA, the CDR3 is TGTGCCAGCAGTTACTCTCGGGGTCAGTACAATGAGCAGTTCTTC. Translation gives CASSYSRGQYNEQFF.

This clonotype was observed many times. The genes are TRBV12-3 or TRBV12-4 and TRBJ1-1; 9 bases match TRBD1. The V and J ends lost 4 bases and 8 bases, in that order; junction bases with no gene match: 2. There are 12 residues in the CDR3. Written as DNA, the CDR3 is TGTGCCAGCAGTTGGACAGGGGCCGAAGCTTTCTTT. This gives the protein CASSWTGAEAFF.

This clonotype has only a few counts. Here the CDR3 reads CASSPSSGTAYEQYF. The CDR3 nucleotides read TGTGCCAGCAGCCCGTCTAGCGGGACAGCCTACGAGCAGTACTTC. This chain uses TRBV7-6 with TRBJ2-7, with 9 bases identical to TRBD2. Germline-derived CDR1 and CDR2 are SGHVS and FNYEAQ. There are 15 residues in the CDR3. The J segment lost 2 bases and the V segment lost 5 bases, leaving 7 bases of the junction unmatched.

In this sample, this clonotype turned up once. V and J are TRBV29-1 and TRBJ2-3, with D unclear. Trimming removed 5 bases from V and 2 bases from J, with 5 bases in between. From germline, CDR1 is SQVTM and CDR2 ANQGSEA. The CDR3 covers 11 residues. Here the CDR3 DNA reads TGCAGCGTTACGGACACAGATACGCAGTATTTT. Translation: CSVTDTDTQYF.

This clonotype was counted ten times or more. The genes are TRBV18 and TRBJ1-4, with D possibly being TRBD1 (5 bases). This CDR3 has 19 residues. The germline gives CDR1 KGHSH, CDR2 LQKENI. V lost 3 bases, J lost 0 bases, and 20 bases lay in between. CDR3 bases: TGTGCCAGCTCACCCGCAGGGATAGAGCCCCGCGCAACTAATGAAAAACTGTTTTTT. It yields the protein CASSPAGIEPRATNEKLFF.

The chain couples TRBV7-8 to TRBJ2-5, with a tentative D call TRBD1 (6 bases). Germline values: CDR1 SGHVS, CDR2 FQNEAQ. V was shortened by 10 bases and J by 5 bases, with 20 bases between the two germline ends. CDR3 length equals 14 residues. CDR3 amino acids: CANIQTGLLETQYF. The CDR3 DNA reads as TGTGCCAACATCCAGACAGGCTTATTGGAGACCCAGTACTTC.

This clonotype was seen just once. The CDR3 DNA follows: TGTGCCACCTCTCTTATCGGCGGTTGGGAAGAAGCTTTCTTT. Translation: CATSLIGGWEEAFF. V and J are TRBV27 and TRBJ1-1; no reliable D call. CDR1 is MNHEY, CDR2 SMNVEV, per germline (reference sequence). The ends were cut back, 10 bases at V and 8 bases at J, with 23 bases in the middle. This CDR3 is 14 amino acids long.

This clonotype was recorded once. The CDR3 DNA reads TGCGCCAGCAGCCAGGTCGGGACAGGGTGGAATGAGCAGTTCTTC. Translation gives CASSQVGTGWNEQFF. The chain carries TRBV4-1 and TRBJ2-1, with 9 bases identical to TRBD1. Germline trimming cut 3 bases from V and 7 bases from J; bases unmatched to any gene: 7. Germline loops: CDR1 MGHRA, CDR2 YSYEKL. This CDR3 region has 15 residues.

The CDR3 spells CAISELGQVYEQYF. In DNA, the CDR3 is TGTGCCATCAGTGAGTTGGGACAGGTCTACGAGCAGTACTTC. V is TRBV10-3 and J is TRBJ2-7; 8 bases are a match to TRBD1. CDR1 and CDR2 (germline): ENHRY, SYGVKD. V was pared by 1 base and J by 3 bases, with 2 bases of the junction left unmatched. The CDR3 extends over 14 amino acids.

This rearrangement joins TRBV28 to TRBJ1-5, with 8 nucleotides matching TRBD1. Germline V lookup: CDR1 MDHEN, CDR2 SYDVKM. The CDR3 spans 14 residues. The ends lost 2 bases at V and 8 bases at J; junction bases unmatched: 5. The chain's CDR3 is CASSLGQGREPQHF. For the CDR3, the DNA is TGTGCCAGCAGTTTAGGACAGGGCAGGGAGCCCCAGCATTTT.